What follows are 5 T cell receptor beta chains derived from one specimen sequenced in a study of tissue T cells after allogeneic stem cell transplantation. Libraries were prepared by immunoSEQ multiplex PCR; TCRdb keeps only in-frame clonotypes and omits some of them. The profile covers 6,300 or so clones, with approximately 70% appearing a single time and around 7% taken by the ten largest. The sequences come from tissue from the rectum, collected at autopsy. The origin of the receptors is a woman aged 18-55 years with breast cancer.

The chain combines TRBV28 with TRBJ2-3; 16 bases line up with TRBD2. Germline V gene data show CDR1 as MDHEN and CDR2 as SYDVKM. The CDR3 has 16 residues. The V segment lost 3 bases and the J segment 7 bases; nucleotides outside the gene matches: 4. CDR3 sequence: CASSLGTSGGANTQYF. The CDR3 DNA reads TGTGCCAGCAGTTTGGGGACTAGCGGGGGGGCGAATACGCAGTATTTT.

CDR3 in amino acids: CASSLSPGTPQHF. The CDR3 DNA sequence: TGTGCCAGCAGCTTATCACCCGGGACACCCCAGCATTTT. V is TRBV7-8 and J is TRBJ1-5; tentatively, D is TRBD1 (6 bases). V lost 2 bases and J 10 bases, leaving 12 bases between the germline ends. CDR3 length equals 13 residues. Germline V CDR1 and CDR2: SGHVS, FQNEAQ.

This chain connects TRBV30 to TRBJ2-2; D is unclear. This CDR3 spans 13 amino acids. The V end was cut by 0 bases, the J end by 6 bases, with 8 bases between. Germline CDR1 GTSNPN, CDR2 SVGIG (reference sequence). Here the CDR3 DNA reads TGTGCCTGGAGTGTAGCAGTTGCCGGGGAGCTGTTTTTT. It encodes CAWSVAVAGELFF.

This chain uses TRBV5-1 with TRBJ2-5; 12 nucleotides align to TRBD2. Trimming took 3 bases from V and 4 from J; bases not matched to a gene: 7. The CDR3 has 16 amino acids. Germline CDR1 reads SGHRS; CDR2 reads YFSETQ. The CDR3: CASSYETSGSGETQYF. The CDR3 nucleotides are TGCGCCAGCAGCTATGAGACTAGCGGGAGCGGAGAGACCCAGTACTTC.

This clone was recorded a few times. The chain is built from TRBV19 and TRBJ1-6; D remains ambiguous. CDR1 and CDR2 from the germline V gene are LNHDA and SQIVND (reference sequence). This CDR3 region has 18 residues. V was trimmed by 3 bases and J by 4 bases, leaving 19 bases between them. For the CDR3, the DNA is TGTGCCAGTAGTATCGAGCCCCGGAGAATAGGGTATAATTCACCCCTCCACTTT. This sequence encodes CASSIEPRRIGYNSPLHF.